This section outlines one T cell receptor (beta chain) sequence together with its context. Its antigen is still unknown. CDR1 MNHNY and CDR2 SVGAGI come from the germline V gene (reference sequence). The CDR3 is 15 residues long. Deletions cut 6 bases from V and 1 base from J, with 15 bases between. This entry comes from a study of tumor-infiltrating lymphocytes in primary liver carcinoma. Study overall: The patient population consisted of men and women between 30 and 69 years of age.

Study conclusions and caveats: Reduced overlap was seen in tumor-adjacent and tumor-blood pairs versus tumor region pairs.

Extraction also yielded germline DNA, while blood RNA was obtained from unsorted whole blood. Constant-region priming of approximately 0.55 ug total RNA yielded TCR beta cDNA. For TCR beta, libraries were produced by three nested multiplex PCR rounds using slightly modified ARM-PCR. For approximately 11 cycles apiece, the opening two PCR rounds ran with TRBV1-TRBV30 forward primers and a C-beta reverse primer. TCRdb re-called the multiplex PCR reads through MiXCR, storing one row per CDR3 protein. The sample contains about 320,000 distinct CDR3 sequences, roughly two thirds of which appear only once.

This chain joins TRBV6-6 and TRBJ1-1; the D gene is possibly TRBD1 (6 bases). The sequence came from a man in his forties or fifties with primary liver carcinoma and hepatitis B virus infection. Source material: peripheral blood. The CDR3 nucleotides read TGTGCCAGCAGCTATCGACAGGTGAGGAACACTGAAGCTTTCTTT. It translates to CASSYRQVRNTEAFF.